This section outlines one TCR beta chain sequence together with its context. Its cognate antigen is unknown. The entry originates in a study of T cell responses to AZD1222 COVID-19 vaccine. The study's findings and limits: Possibly, clonal diversity was underestimated; donors were largely white British and included more females.

Per the germline V gene, CDR1 is SEHNR and CDR2 is FQNEAQ (reference sequence). This CDR3 spans 16 amino acids. Trimming removed 0 bases at V and 6 bases at J, with 18 bases between. The assay was immunoSEQ multiplex PCR, and TCRdb's table has in-frame clones only and misses some. The sample lists 110,000 or so clones, about nine tenths occurring once. This TCR was recovered from an adult who received the AZD1222 COVID-19 vaccine. The V gene is TRBV7-9, the J gene TRBJ2-7; the D gene is possibly TRBD1 (7 bases). Here the sequenced sample was peripheral blood, taken 28 days after the second AZD1222 dose. CDR3 DNA sequence: TGTGCCAGCAGCTTAGCCCCAGGGGGACTCTCCGGCGAGCAGTACTTC. Its translation is CASSLAPGGLSGEQYF.